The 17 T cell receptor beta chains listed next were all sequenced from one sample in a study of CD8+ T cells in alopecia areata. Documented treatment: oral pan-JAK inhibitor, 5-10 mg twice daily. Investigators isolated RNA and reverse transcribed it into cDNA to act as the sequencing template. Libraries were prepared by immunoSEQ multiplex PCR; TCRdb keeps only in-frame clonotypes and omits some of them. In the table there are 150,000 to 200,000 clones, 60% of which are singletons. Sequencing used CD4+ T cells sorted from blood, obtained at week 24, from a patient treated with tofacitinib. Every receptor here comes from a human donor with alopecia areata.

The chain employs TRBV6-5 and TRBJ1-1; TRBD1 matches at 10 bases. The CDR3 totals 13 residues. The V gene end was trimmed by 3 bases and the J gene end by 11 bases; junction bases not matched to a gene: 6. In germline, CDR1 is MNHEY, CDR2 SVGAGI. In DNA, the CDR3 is TGTGCCAGCAGTTATCGGACAGGGGGTTCGGCTTTCTTT. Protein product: CASSYRTGGSAFF.

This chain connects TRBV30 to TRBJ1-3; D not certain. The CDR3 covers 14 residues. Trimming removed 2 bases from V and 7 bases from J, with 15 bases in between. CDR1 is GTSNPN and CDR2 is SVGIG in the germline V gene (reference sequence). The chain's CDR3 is CAWSLLPVGNTIYF. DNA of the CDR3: TGTGCCTGGAGTCTCCTCCCGGTGGGGAACACCATATATTTT.

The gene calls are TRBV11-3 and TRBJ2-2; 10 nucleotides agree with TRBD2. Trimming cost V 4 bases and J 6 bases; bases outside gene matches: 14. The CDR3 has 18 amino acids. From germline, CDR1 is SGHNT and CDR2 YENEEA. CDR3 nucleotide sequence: TGTGCCAGCAGCTCGTCCACCCACCTCACTAGCGGGGCCGGGGAGCTGTTTTTT. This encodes CASSSSTHLTSGAGELFF.

CDR3 bases: TGCGCCAGCAGCCAAGATTTAGAGGTGGGCCACCCAAAGGACACCGGGGAGCTGTTTTTT. Translating it yields CASSQDLEVGHPKDTGELFF. The chain couples TRBV4-3 to TRBJ2-2; D is unclear. Germline V gene data show CDR1 as LGHNA and CDR2 as YSLEER. Trimming pared 0 bases from V and 3 bases from J, leaving 23 bases between. There are 20 residues in the CDR3.

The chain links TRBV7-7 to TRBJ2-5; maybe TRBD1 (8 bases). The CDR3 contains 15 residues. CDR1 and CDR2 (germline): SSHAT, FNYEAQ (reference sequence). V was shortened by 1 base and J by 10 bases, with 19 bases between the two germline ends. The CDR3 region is CASSLERGRTGGQYF. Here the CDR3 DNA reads TGTGCCAGCAGCTTAGAGCGGGGCCGTACAGGGGGCCAGTACTTC. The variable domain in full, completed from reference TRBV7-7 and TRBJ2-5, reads GAGVSQSPRYKVTKRGQDVTLRCDPISSHATLYWYQQALGQGPEFLTYFNYEAQPDKSGLPSDRFSAERPEGSISTLTIQRTEQRDSAMYRCASSLERGRTGGQYFGPGTRLLVL.

The CDR3 sequence: CASSLSGGGGYTF. The CDR3 DNA follows: TGTGCCAGCAGCTTAAGCGGGGGCGGTGGCTACACCTTC. The gene calls are TRBV7-9 and TRBJ1-2; the D gene is possibly TRBD1 (6 bases). Per germline, CDR1 SEHNR and CDR2 FQNEAQ (reference sequence). The V end was cut by 2 bases, the J end by 7 bases, with 11 bases between. The CDR3 consists of 13 residues.

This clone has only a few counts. The CDR3 DNA reads as TGCAGCGTCGTAGGAAGGGAGACCCAGTACTTC. Translated, it gives CSVVGRETQYF. The chain couples TRBV29-1 to TRBJ2-5; D call uncertain. Trimming removed 6 bases from V and 5 bases from J, with 10 bases in between. Germline values: CDR1 SQVTM, CDR2 ANQGSEA. The CDR3 loop spans 11 amino acids.

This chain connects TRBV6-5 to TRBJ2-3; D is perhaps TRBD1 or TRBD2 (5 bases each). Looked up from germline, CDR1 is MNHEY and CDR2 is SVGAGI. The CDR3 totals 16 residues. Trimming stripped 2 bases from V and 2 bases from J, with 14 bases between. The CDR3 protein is CASSYPLAQATDTQYF. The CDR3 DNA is TGTGCCAGCAGTTACCCTCTAGCACAGGCCACAGATACGCAGTATTTT.

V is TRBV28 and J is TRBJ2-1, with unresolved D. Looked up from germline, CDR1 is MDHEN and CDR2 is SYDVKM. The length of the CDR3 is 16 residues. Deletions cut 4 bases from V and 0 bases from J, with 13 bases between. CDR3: CASSSAASSSYNEQFF. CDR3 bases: TGTGCCAGCAGTTCCGCGGCCAGCAGCTCCTACAATGAGCAGTTCTTC.

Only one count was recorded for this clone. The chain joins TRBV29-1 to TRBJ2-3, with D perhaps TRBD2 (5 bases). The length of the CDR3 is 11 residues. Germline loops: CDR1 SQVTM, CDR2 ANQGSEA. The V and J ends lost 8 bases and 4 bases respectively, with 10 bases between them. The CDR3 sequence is CSLGSPDTQYF. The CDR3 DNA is TGCAGCCTGGGGAGTCCAGATACGCAGTATTTT.

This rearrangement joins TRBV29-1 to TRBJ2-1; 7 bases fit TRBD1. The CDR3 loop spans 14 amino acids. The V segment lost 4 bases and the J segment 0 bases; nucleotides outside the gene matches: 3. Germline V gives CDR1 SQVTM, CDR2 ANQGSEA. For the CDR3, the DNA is TGCAGCGTTGTGGGACAGAGCTCCTACAATGAGCAGTTCTTC. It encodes CSVVGQSSYNEQFF.

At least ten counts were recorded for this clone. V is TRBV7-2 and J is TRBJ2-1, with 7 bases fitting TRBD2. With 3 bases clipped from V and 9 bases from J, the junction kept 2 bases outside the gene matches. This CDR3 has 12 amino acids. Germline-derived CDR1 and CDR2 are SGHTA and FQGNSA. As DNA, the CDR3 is TGTGCCAGCAGCTTTGAGCGGGGTGAGCAGTTCTTC. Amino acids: CASSFERGEQFF.

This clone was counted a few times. The CDR3 sequence: CASSLVAQLSQETQYF. CDR3 coding DNA: TGTGCCAGCAGCTTGGTGGCCCAGCTAAGCCAAGAGACCCAGTACTTC. The chain combines TRBV5-4 with TRBJ2-5; no clear D. Germline lookup yields CDR1 SGHNT and CDR2 YYREEE (reference sequence). CDR3 size: 16 residues. Trimming left V 0 bases short and J 1 base short, with 13 bases between.

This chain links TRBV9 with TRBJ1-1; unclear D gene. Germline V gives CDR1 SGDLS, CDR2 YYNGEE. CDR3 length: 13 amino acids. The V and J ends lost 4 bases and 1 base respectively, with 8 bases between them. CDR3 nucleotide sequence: TGTGCCAGCAGCCAAAGCAAGAACACTGAAGCTTTCTTT. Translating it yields CASSQSKNTEAFF.

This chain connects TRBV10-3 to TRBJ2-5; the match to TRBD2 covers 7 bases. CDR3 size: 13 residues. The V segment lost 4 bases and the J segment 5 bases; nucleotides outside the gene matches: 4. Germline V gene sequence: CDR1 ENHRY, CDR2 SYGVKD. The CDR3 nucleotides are TGTGCCATCAGTGGGGGAGGGCCGGAGACCCAGTACTTC. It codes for CAISGGGPETQYF.

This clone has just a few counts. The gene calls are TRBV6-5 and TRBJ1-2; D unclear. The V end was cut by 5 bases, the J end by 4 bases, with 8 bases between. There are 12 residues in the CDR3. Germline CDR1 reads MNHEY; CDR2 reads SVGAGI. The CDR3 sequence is CASSVLGYGYTF. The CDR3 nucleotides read TGTGCCAGCAGTGTGTTGGGCTATGGCTACACCTTC.

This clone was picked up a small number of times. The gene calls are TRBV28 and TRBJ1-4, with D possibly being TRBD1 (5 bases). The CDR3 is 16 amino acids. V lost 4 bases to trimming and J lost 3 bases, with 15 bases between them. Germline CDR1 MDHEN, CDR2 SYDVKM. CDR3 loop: CASSSLPGRSNEKLFF. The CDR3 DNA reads TGTGCCAGCAGTTCCCTCCCGGGGCGTTCTAATGAAAAACTGTTTTTT.